This record looks at one T cell receptor beta chain sequence and its context. The antigen is unknown. Amplification of TCR beta CDR3 regions was performed using RNA transcripts as template. First-round RT-PCR with HTBI primers amplified the TCR CDR3 region. TCRdb re-analysed the multiplex PCR reads in MiXCR, keeping a single row per CDR3 protein. Of approximately 640,000 distinct CDR3 sequences listed, 45% are singletons. Patients were excluded because of uncontrolled infection, other autoimmune disease, pregnancy or lactation. Every diagnosis used clinical symptoms, serum thyroxine and TRAb, thyroid ultrasound and orbital computed tomography. The record originates from a study of T cells in Graves' hyperthyroidism and ophthalmopathy. General study results and limits: Blood also showed most of the thyroid clonotypes that were expanded above 0.001. Using 13 V-J features, a model discriminated ophthalmopathy from stable hyperthyroidism.

Per germline, CDR1 LNHNV and CDR2 YYDKDF (reference sequence). V shed 3 bases and J 2 bases; nucleotides not matched to a gene: 5. CDR3 length: 15 amino acids. The specimen sequenced was peripheral blood or thyroid tissue (not recorded which). The chain joins TRBV15 to TRBJ1-1; 8 bases line up with TRBD1. The origin of this receptor is an adult man with Graves' disease, either hyperthyroidism or ophthalmopathy (not recorded which). The CDR3 is CATSSTGTGNTEAFF. CDR3 coding DNA: TGTGCCACCAGCAGCACCGGGACAGGTAACACTGAAGCTTTCTTT.